Detailed here is one T cell receptor (beta chain). What it recognizes is unknown. The CDR3 spans 15 residues. Per the germline V gene, CDR1 is MNHEY and CDR2 is SVGEGT. With V trimmed by 2 bases and J by 10 bases, 7 bases remained unmatched. The entry originates in a study of early T cells in non-severe SARS-CoV-2 infection. On the study more broadly: Bulk RNA taken from unsorted whole blood was sequenced, leaving chains unpaired.

Individual cDNA molecules were tagged with unique molecular identifiers. Each CDR3 protein gets one entry after TCRdb re-called the 5' RACE reads with MiXCR. Counted here are more than 70,000 distinct CDR3 sequences, approximately 13% occurring once; the ten biggest clones make up more than 12%. General study findings and limits: A preference for anti-spike CD8 responses marked VDJdb matching, which missed private and CD4 specificities.

This receptor was identified in an adult who was a healthcare worker with PCR-confirmed SARS-CoV-2 infection or an uninfected control (not recorded which). Sequencing input: whole blood. The chain carries TRBV6-2 or TRBV6-3 and TRBJ1-6, with 8 bases identical to TRBD1. This chain's CDR3 is CASSYATGGLSPLHF. The CDR3 DNA sequence: TGTGCCAGCAGTTACGCCACAGGGGGGCTCTCACCCCTCCACTTT.